The clone carrying this T cell receptor beta chain is a singleton in its sample. This sample stems from a study of T cell clones after liver transplantation. The table came from immunoSEQ multiplex PCR; TCRdb's copy has only in-frame clones and leaves some out. The data contain fewer than 85,000 clones, 75% to 90% of them singletons. Looked up from germline, CDR1 is SGHAT and CDR2 is FQNNGV. V shed 4 bases and J 5 bases; nucleotides not matched to a gene: 8. This CDR3 contains 15 residues. Sequencing was performed on CD4+ T cells from blood, taken at the 22-month timepoint. This receptor was identified in a human patient who received a liver transplant. The graft donor may account for some of the T cells. The rearrangement joins TRBV11-2 to TRBJ2-5, with 9 bases matching TRBD2. The CDR3 DNA reads as TGTGCCAGCAGCTCTAGCGGGATGACGGGGGAGACCCAGTACTTC. Amino acid sequence: CASSSSGMTGETQYF.